The TCR beta chain under discussion was sequenced for a study of T cell responses to AZD1222 COVID-19 vaccine. Study results and limitations: Distributed over spike, vaccine-associated CD4 TCRs predominated at 160-218 and 743-854. Only after the peak T cell response were repertoires sampled. Clonal diversity may have been underestimated in mostly white British donors.

Using immunoSEQ multiplex PCR, the repertoire was profiled, and TCRdb retains in-frame clones only, with some absent. The table shows 110,000 or so clones, with about 86% occurring only once. The V end lost 4 bases, the J end lost 0 bases, and 7 bases lay between the germline ends. Per germline, CDR1 SNHLY and CDR2 FYNNEI. The CDR3 has 13 residues. As regards this clone: Its antigen is still unknown.

The TCR originated in an adult who received the AZD1222 COVID-19 vaccine. The chain has TRBV2 and TRBJ2-7; D unclear. Specimen: peripheral blood, collected 28 days after the second AZD1222 dose. The CDR3 region is CASSARPSYEQYF. CDR3 DNA sequence: TGTGCCAGCAGTGCCCGACCCTCCTACGAGCAGTACTTC.